This TCR beta chain was recovered during a study of early T cells in non-severe SARS-CoV-2 infection. This clonotype was seen at least ten times. The CDR3 covers 17 residues. Looked up from germline, CDR1 is SGHVS and CDR2 is FQNEAQ. The V segment lost 3 bases and the J segment 5 bases; nucleotides outside the gene matches: 12. TCRdb called the 5' RACE reads again in MiXCR, with one record for every CDR3 protein. The profile shows some 61,000 distinct CDR3 sequences, 9.3% of them singletons. V and J are TRBV7-8 and TRBJ1-1; 10 bases are a match to TRBD1. Material: whole blood. This receptor was identified in an adult who was a healthcare worker with PCR-confirmed SARS-CoV-2 infection or an uninfected control (not recorded which). The CDR3 is CASSFMTGGLGGTEAFF. The CDR3 DNA reads TGTGCCAGCAGCTTCATGACAGGGGGCCTGGGGGGAACTGAAGCTTTCTTT.